Following are 16 T cell receptor beta chains from one sample sequenced in a study of breast tumors, draining lymph nodes, adjacent tissues. The lymph nodes were axillary draining lymph nodes from breast cancer patients. TCRdb called the multiplex PCR reads again in MiXCR, with one record for every CDR3 protein. The table shows 200,000 to 250,000 distinct CDR3 sequences, with 34% occurring only once. The sample taken for sequencing was axillary lymph node tissue. All receptors derive from a female donor with breast cancer. Some clones in this sample may be carry-over from other donors' samples.

The count of this clonotype is one. This chain connects TRBV5-6 to TRBJ2-5, with D perhaps TRBD2 (7 bases). Per germline, CDR1 SGHDT and CDR2 YYEEEE. V gave up 2 bases and J gave up 5 bases, with 19 bases separating them. This CDR3 spans 16 amino acids. Here the CDR3 DNA reads TGTGCCAGCAGCTTCGACGGGGGGCGCGTCGGGGAGACCCAGTACTTC. The encoded protein is CASSFDGGRVGETQYF.

In the case of this clonotype: The conserved final phenylalanine or tryptophan is absent from the CDR3, which likely points to a read error. The DNA is omitted, as the CDR3 cannot be located on it reliably, and the CDR3 follows TCRdb's listing. The gene calls are TRBV20-1 and TRBJ2-1; the table's TRBD2 call for D was not verified on the DNA. Inclusive of both ends, the CDR3 amounts to 14 amino acids. Germline V CDR1 and CDR2: DFQATT, SNEGSKA (reference sequence). This CDR3 reads CSTIRAAGGDEQTL.

This clonotype has a count of ten or more. The rearrangement joins TRBV5-8 to TRBJ2-7; TRBD1 matches 9 bases. Germline CDR1 SGHTS, CDR2 YDEGEE. Trimming at V came to 5 bases and at J to 2 bases, leaving 11 bases not matched to a gene. The CDR3 is 16 residues long. CDR3 DNA: TGTGCCAGCAGACAAACCGGGACAGGGCTTGCCTACGAGCAGTACTTC. Residues: CASRQTGTGLAYEQYF.

The chain is built from TRBV12-5 and TRBJ2-1; the D gene is possibly TRBD2 (5 bases). Trimming removed 2 bases at V and 0 bases at J, with 14 bases between. The CDR3 runs to 17 residues. From germline, CDR1 is LGHNT and CDR2 FRNRAP. The CDR3 loop reads CASGLPTDSRSYNEQFF. The CDR3 DNA follows: TGTGCTAGTGGTTTGCCGACGGACTCCCGCTCCTACAATGAGCAGTTCTTC.

This clonotype has a count of ten or more. One junction end disagrees with the germline gene, perhaps due to a read error. V gene TRBV7-7 combines with J gene TRBJ2-5; 7 positions agree with TRBD1. The CDR3 consists of 14 residues. Looked up from germline, CDR1 is SSHAT and CDR2 is FNYEAQ (reference sequence). CDR3 bases: TGTGCTAGCAGCTTAAGACAGGGTGGGGAGACCCAGTACTTC. Amino acid sequence: CASSLRQGGETQYF.

There are many counts of this clonotype. This chain links TRBV5-1 with TRBJ2-7, with 14 bases aligning to TRBD2. Unmatched junction bases numbered 9, after V lost 5 bases and J lost 2 bases. The CDR3 totals 17 residues. Germline CDR1 SGHRS, CDR2 YFSETQ. As DNA, the CDR3 is TGCGCCAGCAGAGCCGGGACTAGCGGGAGATCCCCCTACGAGCAGTACTTC. Translated, it gives CASRAGTSGRSPYEQYF.

This clonotype was observed many times. The chain is built from TRBV19 and TRBJ1-4; D unresolved. Germline assignment: CDR1 LNHDA and CDR2 SQIVND (reference sequence). The V and J ends lost 6 bases and 11 bases respectively, with 16 bases between them. The CDR3 length is 13 residues. The CDR3 protein is CASSISGGLKLFF. Written as DNA, the CDR3 is TGTGCCAGTAGCATCAGCGGAGGGCTTAAACTGTTTTTT.

This clonotype has a count of ten or more. The chain carries TRBV5-6 and TRBJ1-6, with 7 nucleotides matching TRBD1. In germline, CDR1 is SGHDT, CDR2 YYEEEE. V was clipped by 4 bases and J by 6 bases; unmatched bases: 7. This CDR3 contains 15 residues. The CDR3 DNA follows: TGTGCCAGCAGCCTGCGGACAGGCTTTAATTCACCCCTCCACTTT. Its protein product is CASSLRTGFNSPLHF.

This clonotype was observed many times. The V and J genes are TRBV20-1 and TRBJ1-2, with TRBD1 matching 7 bases. The trim removed 3 bases at V and 10 bases at J, leaving 5 bases unmatched. The CDR3 runs to 11 residues. Germline values: CDR1 DFQATT, CDR2 SNEGSKA (reference sequence). CDR3 DNA sequence: TGCAGTGCTAGCCCCAGGGGGTTCTACACCTTC. Protein product: CSASPRGFYTF.

This clonotype was counted at least ten times. The chain has TRBV24-1 and TRBJ2-7; D could derive from TRBD1 or TRBD2 (5 bases each). V gave up 3 bases and J gave up 3 bases, with 8 bases separating them. The CDR3 consists of 13 residues. CDR1 KGHDR and CDR2 SFDVKD come from the germline V gene. The CDR3 sequence: CATSDGTYYEQYF. In DNA form, the CDR3 reads TGTGCCACCAGTGATGGGACCTACTACGAGCAGTACTTC.

This clonotype was recorded many times. The chain combines TRBV4-3 with TRBJ1-2, with D unresolved. Per the germline V gene, CDR1 is LGHNA and CDR2 is YSLEER. This CDR3 contains 14 residues. V gave up 1 base and J gave up 4 bases, with 10 bases separating them. CDR3 sequence: CASSQAHGPYGYTF. The CDR3 region has the DNA TGCGCCAGCAGCCAAGCCCATGGGCCCTATGGCTACACCTTC.

This clonotype was counted a few times. The chain recombines TRBV20-1 with TRBJ1-5; the D gene is possibly TRBD1 (6 bases). Per germline, CDR1 DFQATT and CDR2 SNEGSKA (reference sequence). CDR3 length equals 14 residues. The V gene lost 3 bases and the J gene lost 6 bases, with 15 bases spanning the gap. The CDR3 protein is CSASAGGAGQPQHF. The CDR3 bases are TGCAGTGCTAGTGCTGGGGGCGCCGGTCAGCCCCAGCATTTT.

Regarding this clonotype: A read error may explain this, as a much larger clone is one base away. V usage is TRBV9 and J usage is TRBJ2-1; 10 bases fit TRBD1. The CDR3 contains 15 residues. Trimming took 7 bases from V and 4 from J; bases not matched to a gene: 8. Looked up from germline, CDR1 is SGDLS and CDR2 is YYNGEE. The CDR3 DNA is TGTGCCAGCGGCGCCGAGGGACAGGGGTACAATGAGCAGTTCTTC. Protein sequence: CASGAEGQGYNEQFF.

This clonotype has at least ten counts. V usage is TRBV7-8 and J usage is TRBJ2-7; tentatively, D is TRBD2 (6 bases). V gave up 2 bases and J gave up 3 bases, with 20 bases separating them. The CDR3 sequence is 17 residues long. Germline-derived CDR1 and CDR2 are SGHVS and FQNEAQ. This chain's CDR3 is CASSLRRETVSIYEQYF. For the CDR3, the DNA is TGTGCCAGCAGCTTAAGGAGGGAGACAGTCTCTATCTACGAGCAGTACTTC.

This clonotype was seen at least ten times. The gene calls are TRBV9 and TRBJ2-2, with TRBD1 matching over 7 bases. Trimming removed 0 bases from V and 5 bases from J; junction bases left unmatched: 4. This CDR3 region has 15 residues. Germline V gene data show CDR1 as SGDLS and CDR2 as YYNGEE. The CDR3 is CASSVGARGTGELFF. The CDR3 coding sequence is TGTGCCAGCAGCGTAGGGGCCAGGGGGACCGGGGAGCTGTTTTTT. Filled out from reference TRBV9 and TRBJ2-2, the complete variable domain reads DSGVTQTPKHLITATGQRVTLRCSPRSGDLSVYWYQQSLDQGLQFLIQYYNGEERAKGNILERFSAQQFPDLHSELNLSSLELGDSALYFCASSVGARGTGELFFGEGSRLTVL.

This clonotype was counted many times. The V call is TRBV6-1, the J call TRBJ1-6; a possible D gene is TRBD1 (5 bases). The germline V and J ends were trimmed by 1 base and 7 bases, with 14 bases remaining between them. CDR3 length: 16 amino acids. From germline, CDR1 is MNHNS and CDR2 SASEGT. CDR3 in DNA: TGTGCCAGCAGTGAAGTCTGGGGCAGGGACAATTCACCCCTCCACTTT. It encodes CASSEVWGRDNSPLHF.